This T cell receptor beta chain was found in a study of patients and donors after allogeneic stem cell transplantation. From germline, CDR1 is MNHEY and CDR2 SVGAGI. This CDR3 has 14 amino acids. Trimming stripped 7 bases from V and 7 bases from J, with 19 bases between. TCRdb reprocessed the RT-PCR reads with MiXCR, giving one entry per CDR3 protein. This table has about 110,000 distinct CDR3 sequences, around 38% appearing once. The chain couples TRBV6-5 to TRBJ1-1; D unclear. The clonotype was recovered from a human donor who was either an allogeneic HSCT recipient or a stem cell or donor lymphocyte infusion donor (not recorded which). It is not recorded whose cells these are; they may come from a transplant donor. The sample comprised blood, either unsorted or a sorted T cell fraction (not recorded which). Here the CDR3 DNA reads TGTGCCAGCAAAAAGAGGGTGCCTGTTGGTGAAGCTTTCTTT. Translated: CASKKRVPVGEAFF.